This is a list of T cell receptor beta chains from one sample in a study of blood T cells in healthy people across ages. From the 5' RACE reads, TCRdb called clonotypes with MiXCR, one entry per CDR3 protein. The sample lists approximately 690,000 distinct CDR3 sequences; 40% to 50% were seen once. Source material: blood. The receptors shown here come from a man older than 75 in good health. The CDR3 runs from the conserved cysteine through the conserved F or W. Each record gives: V gene, J gene, clone size, D gene, CDR3 protein, CDR3 DNA. A D gene is named only where the DNA matches it firmly. Clone size is not always given. Where it is, it says once, few, many or a class for expanded clones.

v_call: TRBV20-1; j_call: TRBJ2-3; clone_size: .; d_call: TRBD2; cdr3_aa: CSADIAGRSATDTQYF; cdr3_nt: TGCAGTGCCGACATAGCGGGGAGGTCCGCCACAGATACGCAGTATTTT
v_call: TRBV4-1; j_call: TRBJ2-5; clone_size: .; d_call: .; cdr3_aa: CASSQAGEHQETQYF; cdr3_nt: TGCGCCAGCAGCCAAGCCGGGGAGCACCAAGAGACCCAGTACTTC
v_call: TRBV18; j_call: TRBJ2-5; clone_size: .; d_call: .; cdr3_aa: CASSTSTGTQEAQYF; cdr3_nt: TGTGCCAGCTCAACCTCGACAGGAACCCAAGAGGCCCAGTACTTC
v_call: TRBV5-1; j_call: TRBJ2-7; clone_size: few; d_call: .; cdr3_aa: CASSLLEGAGEQYF; cdr3_nt: TGCGCCAGCAGCTTGTTGGAGGGGGCGGGGGAGCAGTACTTC
v_call: TRBV7-2; j_call: TRBJ2-7; clone_size: .; d_call: .; cdr3_aa: CASSVDSISYEQYF; cdr3_nt: TGTGCCAGCAGCGTTGACTCAATCTCCTACGAGCAGTACTTC
v_call: TRBV7-2; j_call: TRBJ2-7; clone_size: .; d_call: TRBD2; cdr3_aa: CASSPGTSGGGEQYF; cdr3_nt: TGTGCCAGCAGCCCAGGGACTAGCGGGGGGGGCGAGCAGTACTTC
v_call: TRBV5-5; j_call: TRBJ2-3; clone_size: .; d_call: .; cdr3_aa: CAGSPVEDTQYF; cdr3_nt: TGTGCCGGCAGCCCCGTAGAGGATACGCAGTATTTT
v_call: TRBV12-3/TRBV12-4; j_call: TRBJ2-7; clone_size: few; d_call: TRBD2; cdr3_aa: CASTTGGVYSYEQYF; cdr3_nt: TGTGCCAGCACCACGGGGGGGGTTTACTCCTACGAGCAGTACTTC
v_call: TRBV7-2; j_call: TRBJ2-1; clone_size: .; d_call: .; cdr3_aa: CASSLGGATYNEQFF; cdr3_nt: TGTGCCAGCAGCTTAGGAGGGGCCACCTACAATGAGCAGTTCTTC
v_call: TRBV11-2; j_call: TRBJ2-3; clone_size: .; d_call: TRBD1; cdr3_aa: CASSLRAGGPVGTDTQYF; cdr3_nt: TGTGCCAGCAGCTTAAGGGCAGGGGGCCCGGTGGGCACAGATACGCAGTATTTT
v_call: TRBV4-2; j_call: TRBJ2-3; clone_size: .; d_call: .; cdr3_aa: CASSQASGLTDTQYF; cdr3_nt: TGTGCCAGCAGCCAAGCGAGCGGCCTAACAGATACGCAGTATTTT
v_call: TRBV2; j_call: TRBJ1-5; clone_size: .; d_call: .; cdr3_aa: CASSERRTKQPQHF; cdr3_nt: TGTGCCAGCAGTGAACGCAGGACCAAGCAGCCCCAGCATTTT
v_call: TRBV5-6; j_call: TRBJ2-1; clone_size: few; d_call: TRBD1; cdr3_aa: CASSLEPGQGTNEQFF; cdr3_nt: TGTGCCAGCAGCTTGGAGCCGGGACAGGGGACGAATGAGCAGTTCTTC
v_call: TRBV12-3/TRBV12-4; j_call: TRBJ2-7; clone_size: .; d_call: TRBD1; cdr3_aa: CVSRRDSNYEQYF; cdr3_nt: TGTGTCAGCAGAAGGGACAGCAACTACGAGCAGTACTTC
v_call: TRBV12-3/TRBV12-4; j_call: TRBJ2-7; clone_size: few; d_call: TRBD1; cdr3_aa: CASSPGQEVYEQYF; cdr3_nt: TGTGCCAGCAGCCCTGGACAGGAGGTCTACGAGCAGTACTTC
v_call: TRBV4-1; j_call: TRBJ2-5; clone_size: once; d_call: TRBD2; cdr3_aa: CASSQTSGGTEETQYF; cdr3_nt: TGCGCCAGCAGCCAAACCTCGGGAGGGACTGAAGAGACCCAGTACTTC
v_call: TRBV11-2; j_call: TRBJ2-7; clone_size: .; d_call: TRBD2; cdr3_aa: CASSPGTSGRVSSYEQYF; cdr3_nt: TGTGCCAGCAGCCCGGGGACTAGCGGGAGGGTAAGCTCCTACGAGCAGTACTTC
v_call: TRBV6-2/TRBV6-3; j_call: TRBJ1-5; clone_size: few; d_call: .; cdr3_aa: CASSYTSGQPQHF; cdr3_nt: TGTGCCAGCAGTTACACCTCAGGTCAGCCCCAGCATTTT
v_call: TRBV20-1; j_call: TRBJ2-7; clone_size: .; d_call: TRBD2; cdr3_aa: CSARGTSDYEQYF; cdr3_nt: TGCAGTGCTAGAGGGACTAGCGACTACGAGCAGTACTTC
v_call: TRBV27; j_call: TRBJ1-6; clone_size: few; d_call: .; cdr3_aa: CASRNSYNSPLHF; cdr3_nt: TGTGCCAGCAGGAACAGTTATAATTCACCCCTCCACTTT
v_call: TRBV7-2; j_call: TRBJ1-4; clone_size: .; d_call: .; cdr3_aa: CASSLEWGSTNEKLFF; cdr3_nt: TGTGCTAGCAGCTTAGAATGGGGATCAACTAATGAAAAACTGTTTTTT
v_call: TRBV30; j_call: TRBJ1-1; clone_size: few; d_call: .; cdr3_aa: CAWRDGGWTEAFF; cdr3_nt: TGTGCCTGGAGGGATGGGGGATGGACTGAAGCTTTCTTT
v_call: TRBV20-1; j_call: TRBJ2-3; clone_size: .; d_call: TRBD2; cdr3_aa: CSARVPAGGRTDTQYF; cdr3_nt: TGCAGTGCTAGAGTCCCAGCGGGGGGGCGAACAGATACGCAGTATTTT
v_call: TRBV20-1; j_call: TRBJ1-5; clone_size: .; d_call: TRBD1; cdr3_aa: CSANQGGGQPQHF; cdr3_nt: TGCAGTGCCAACCAGGGGGGCGGTCAGCCCCAGCATTTT
v_call: TRBV20-1; j_call: TRBJ2-1; clone_size: .; d_call: .; cdr3_aa: CSARGGPSSYNEQFF; cdr3_nt: TGCAGTGCTAGGGGGGGACCCAGCTCCTACAATGAGCAGTTCTTC
v_call: TRBV11-3; j_call: TRBJ2-3; clone_size: .; d_call: .; cdr3_aa: CASSSEALNTQYF; cdr3_nt: TGTGCCAGCAGCTCAGAGGCCCTTAATACGCAGTATTTT
v_call: TRBV29-1; j_call: TRBJ2-6; clone_size: .; d_call: .; cdr3_aa: CSVDTPGANVLTF; cdr3_nt: TGCAGCGTTGATACTCCTGGGGCCAACGTCCTGACTTTC
v_call: TRBV20-1; j_call: TRBJ2-7; clone_size: .; d_call: TRBD2; cdr3_aa: CSARGEGAGGPRYEQYF; cdr3_nt: TGCAGTGCTAGAGGAGAAGGGGCGGGAGGGCCGCGATACGAGCAGTACTTC
v_call: TRBV9; j_call: TRBJ2-1; clone_size: .; d_call: .; cdr3_aa: CASSVEDRGLAYNEQFF; cdr3_nt: TGTGCCAGCAGCGTAGAAGATCGGGGTCTGGCTTACAATGAGCAGTTCTTC
v_call: TRBV29-1; j_call: TRBJ2-5; clone_size: many; d_call: .; cdr3_aa: CSVDITGETQYF; cdr3_nt: TGCAGCGTTGATATAACGGGGGAGACCCAGTACTTC
v_call: TRBV7-2; j_call: TRBJ2-3; clone_size: few; d_call: .; cdr3_aa: CASSLRRGSTDTQYF; cdr3_nt: TGTGCCAGCAGCTTACGCAGGGGCAGCACAGATACGCAGTATTTT
v_call: TRBV2; j_call: TRBJ2-5; clone_size: .; d_call: .; cdr3_aa: CASVRNTLRETQYF; cdr3_nt: TGTGCCAGCGTCCGGAACACTCTTCGAGAGACCCAGTACTTC
v_call: TRBV12-3/TRBV12-4; j_call: TRBJ2-7; clone_size: many; d_call: .; cdr3_aa: CASSLRSQGPYEQYF; cdr3_nt: TGTGCCAGCAGTTTAAGGAGTCAGGGCCCCTACGAGCAGTACTTC
v_call: TRBV19; j_call: TRBJ2-5; clone_size: few; d_call: .; cdr3_aa: CASSSPGGHHETQYF; cdr3_nt: TGTGCCAGTAGTTCCCCAGGGGGGCATCATGAGACCCAGTACTTC
v_call: TRBV7-9; j_call: TRBJ1-6; clone_size: .; d_call: .; cdr3_aa: CASSLVGPSPLHF; cdr3_nt: TGTGCCAGCAGCTTAGTAGGTCCTTCACCCCTCCACTTT
v_call: TRBV12-3/TRBV12-4; j_call: TRBJ2-7; clone_size: few; d_call: .; cdr3_aa: CASSPPGWAYEQYF; cdr3_nt: TGTGCCAGCAGCCCCCCCGGTTGGGCCTACGAGCAGTACTTC
v_call: TRBV5-1; j_call: TRBJ1-2; clone_size: .; d_call: .; cdr3_aa: CASSLSDFDYGYTF; cdr3_nt: TGCGCCAGCAGCTTGAGTGACTTCGACTATGGCTACACCTTC
v_call: TRBV20-1; j_call: TRBJ1-2; clone_size: few; d_call: TRBD1; cdr3_aa: CSAKPGQGFYGYTF; cdr3_nt: TGCAGTGCTAAACCGGGACAGGGTTTCTATGGCTACACCTTC
v_call: TRBV20-1; j_call: TRBJ2-2; clone_size: few; d_call: TRBD2; cdr3_aa: CSALGLAGDSNTGELFF; cdr3_nt: TGCAGTGCACTGGGACTAGCGGGGGACTCGAACACCGGGGAGCTGTTTTTT
v_call: TRBV7-2; j_call: TRBJ1-2; clone_size: .; d_call: .; cdr3_aa: CASSRTGGYTF; cdr3_nt: TGTGCCAGCAGCAGAACAGGGGGCTACACCTTC
v_call: TRBV7-6; j_call: TRBJ2-2; clone_size: .; d_call: .; cdr3_aa: CASSLTSLNTGELFF; cdr3_nt: TGTGCCAGCAGCTTAACCTCGCTAAACACCGGGGAGCTGTTTTTT
v_call: TRBV10-3; j_call: TRBJ2-7; clone_size: once; d_call: TRBD2; cdr3_aa: CAISDGGAGYNEQYF; cdr3_nt: TGTGCCATCAGTGACGGGGGAGCGGGATACAATGAGCAGTACTTC
v_call: TRBV6-2/TRBV6-3; j_call: TRBJ2-7; clone_size: .; d_call: TRBD1; cdr3_aa: CAGGQGPSYQYF; cdr3_nt: TGTGCCGGAGGACAGGGGCCCTCGTATCAGTACTTC
v_call: TRBV13; j_call: TRBJ2-5; clone_size: .; d_call: TRBD2; cdr3_aa: CASSYGTSGVSETQYF; cdr3_nt: TGTGCCAGCAGTTACGGGACTAGCGGGGTTTCAGAGACCCAGTACTTC
v_call: TRBV29-1; j_call: TRBJ2-5; clone_size: many; d_call: TRBD2; cdr3_aa: CSVEGLAGPRGETQYF; cdr3_nt: TGCAGCGTTGAAGGACTAGCGGGACCAAGAGGGGAGACCCAGTACTTC
v_call: TRBV11-2; j_call: TRBJ2-7; clone_size: few; d_call: .; cdr3_aa: CASSLDWYEYEQYF; cdr3_nt: TGTGCCAGCAGCTTAGATTGGTATGAATACGAGCAGTACTTC
v_call: TRBV20-1; j_call: TRBJ2-7; clone_size: .; d_call: .; cdr3_aa: CSARDQEGGGYEQYF; cdr3_nt: TGCAGTGCTAGAGATCAGGAGGGGGGGGGCTACGAGCAGTACTTC
v_call: TRBV29-1; j_call: TRBJ1-1; clone_size: .; d_call: TRBD1; cdr3_aa: CSVTRTGVNTEAFF; cdr3_nt: TGCAGCGTTACCCGGACAGGTGTGAACACTGAAGCTTTCTTT
v_call: TRBV5-1; j_call: TRBJ2-3; clone_size: many; d_call: .; cdr3_aa: CASSFRTPNTDTQYF; cdr3_nt: TGCGCCAGCAGCTTCAGGACACCCAACACAGATACGCAGTATTTT
v_call: TRBV25-1; j_call: TRBJ2-4; clone_size: few; d_call: .; cdr3_aa: CASSEAGLAKNIQYF; cdr3_nt: TGTGCCAGCAGTGAGGCGGGATTGGCCAAAAACATTCAGTACTTC
v_call: TRBV7-9; j_call: TRBJ1-5; clone_size: .; d_call: TRBD1; cdr3_aa: CASSAGTGVQPQHF; cdr3_nt: TGTGCCAGCAGCGCCGGGACAGGGGTTCAGCCCCAGCATTTT
v_call: TRBV24-1; j_call: TRBJ2-5; clone_size: .; d_call: .; cdr3_aa: CATSAGTTEDPNQETQYF; cdr3_nt: TGTGCCACCAGTGCGGGGACCACAGAGGACCCTAACCAAGAGACCCAGTACTTC
v_call: TRBV6-2/TRBV6-3; j_call: TRBJ2-3; clone_size: few; d_call: TRBD1; cdr3_aa: CASSWPGQGIADTQYF; cdr3_nt: TGTGCCAGCAGTTGGCCGGGACAGGGGATCGCAGATACGCAGTATTTT
v_call: TRBV29-1; j_call: TRBJ2-1; clone_size: few; d_call: .; cdr3_aa: CSVEGASSVNEQFF; cdr3_nt: TGCAGCGTTGAGGGTGCTAGCTCGGTCAATGAGCAGTTCTTC